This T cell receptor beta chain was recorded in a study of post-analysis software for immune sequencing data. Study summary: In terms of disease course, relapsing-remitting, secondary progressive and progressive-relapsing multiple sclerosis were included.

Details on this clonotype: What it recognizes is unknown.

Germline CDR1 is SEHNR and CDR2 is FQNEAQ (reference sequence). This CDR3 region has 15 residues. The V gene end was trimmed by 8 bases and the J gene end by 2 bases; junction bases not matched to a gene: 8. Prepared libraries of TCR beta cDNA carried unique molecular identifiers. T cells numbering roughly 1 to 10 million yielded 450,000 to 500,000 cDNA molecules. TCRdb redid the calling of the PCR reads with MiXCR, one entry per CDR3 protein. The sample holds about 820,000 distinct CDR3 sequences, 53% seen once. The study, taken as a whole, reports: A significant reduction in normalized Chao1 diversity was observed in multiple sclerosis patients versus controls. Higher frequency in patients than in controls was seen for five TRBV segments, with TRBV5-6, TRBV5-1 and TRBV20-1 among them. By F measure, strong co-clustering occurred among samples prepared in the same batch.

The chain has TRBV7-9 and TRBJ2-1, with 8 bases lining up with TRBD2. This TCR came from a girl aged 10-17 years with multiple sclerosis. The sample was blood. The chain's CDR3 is CASVTGGPTYNEQFF. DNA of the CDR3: TGTGCCAGCGTCACGGGAGGGCCCACCTACAATGAGCAGTTCTTC.